These 10 T cell receptor beta chains came from one sample sequenced in a study of CD8 T cells in Susac syndrome. Random-hexamer reverse transcription was applied to about 0.45 to 1 ug RNA. MiXCR, applied by TCRdb to the immunoSEQ multiplex PCR reads, yields one record per CDR3 protein. The table records about 150,000 distinct CDR3 sequences, approximately 93% of them present only once. The source material was CD4+ T cells from PBMCs. The receptor set was obtained from a human donor with multiple sclerosis.

The CDR3 region has the DNA TGCGCCAGCAGCCAAGTTAGGAGCCAGGGAGACTATGGCTACACCTTC. Protein sequence: CASSQVRSQGDYGYTF. The rearrangement links TRBV4-3 to TRBJ1-2, with TRBD1 as a possible D gene (5 bases). The V gene lost 1 base and the J gene lost 3 bases, with 15 bases spanning the gap. CDR1 and CDR2 (germline): LGHNA, YSLEER. The CDR3 sequence is 16 residues long.

This clonotype was seen just once. This rearrangement joins TRBV5-1 to TRBJ2-7, with D possibly TRBD1 on 5 matching bases. Trimming shortened V by 5 bases and J by 5 bases, and 17 bases separated the two germline ends. Germline-derived CDR1 and CDR2 are SGHRS and YFSETQ. The CDR3 has 14 amino acids. The CDR3 DNA reads as TGCGCCAGCAGGGGCGGCAGGGTCCTCCACGAGCAGTACTTC. It translates to CASRGGRVLHEQYF.

V is TRBV2 and J is TRBJ1-5; 9 bases are a match to TRBD1. V was clipped by 8 bases and J by 11 bases; unmatched bases: 7. Germline CDR1 reads SNHLY; CDR2 reads FYNNEI. This CDR3 is built from 12 residues. The CDR3 is CASGTGQSAQHF. CDR3 coding DNA: TGTGCCAGCGGGACAGGGCAATCAGCCCAGCATTTT.

The chain couples TRBV7-8 to TRBJ2-1; 11 nucleotides match TRBD2. The CDR3 is made up of 16 amino acids. The V gene's germline CDR1 is SGHVS and CDR2 FQNEAQ. After removal of 4 bases from V and 0 bases from J, the junction contained 2 bases not matched to a gene. This CDR3 is CASSSTSGSSYNEQFF. The CDR3 DNA reads as TGTGCCAGCAGCTCCACTAGCGGGAGCTCCTACAATGAGCAGTTCTTC.

This chain uses TRBV5-1 with TRBJ2-7; no clear D gene. Germline V lookup: CDR1 SGHRS, CDR2 YFSETQ. CDR3 length equals 13 residues. V was clipped by 7 bases and J by 0 bases, with 11 bases between them. The CDR3, as DNA: TGCGCCAGCCTGCCGGATAACTCCTACGAGCAGTACTTC. Encoded protein: CASLPDNSYEQYF. The full variable domain, in which reference TRBV5-1 and TRBJ2-7 provide the parts outside the CDR3, is KAGVTQTPRYLIKTRGQQVTLSCSPISGHRSVSWYQQTPGQGLQFLFEYFSETQRNKGNFPGRFSGRQFSNSRSEMNVSTLELGDSALYLCASLPDNSYEQYFGPGTRLTVT.

The chain recombines TRBV5-1 with TRBJ1-5, with TRBD1 matching 8 bases. The trim removed 4 bases at V and 6 bases at J, leaving 6 bases unmatched. Looked up from germline, CDR1 is SGHRS and CDR2 is YFSETQ. CDR3 size: 14 residues. CDR3 amino acids: CASSQQGDAQPQHF. Here the CDR3 DNA reads TGCGCCAGCAGCCAACAGGGGGATGCTCAGCCCCAGCATTTT.

The chain employs TRBV11-2 and TRBJ2-6, with D perhaps assigned TRBD1 or TRBD2 (6 bases each). The CDR3 has 15 amino acids. Trimming pared 3 bases from V and 2 bases from J, leaving 8 bases between. CDR1 SGHAT and CDR2 FQNNGV come from the germline V gene. The CDR3 nucleotides read TGTGCCAGCAGCTTGGAGGGGGCTGGGGCCAACGTCCTGACTTTC. Translating gives CASSLEGAGANVLTF.

The rearrangement joins TRBV5-1 to TRBJ2-7; a possible D gene is TRBD2 (5 bases). The CDR3 contains 15 residues. The germline V gene has CDR1 SGHRS and CDR2 YFSETQ. V dropped 4 bases and J dropped 3 bases, with 17 bases sitting between them. The CDR3 DNA reads as TGCGCCAGCAGCCCCGACTACGGGTCCCGCTACGAGCAGTACTTC. Protein sequence: CASSPDYGSRYEQYF.

This CDR3 is CASSLYGTANTGELFF. CDR3 DNA sequence: TGTGCCAGCAGTTTATATGGGACAGCAAACACCGGGGAGCTGTTTTTT. The chain employs TRBV27 and TRBJ2-2; 7 nucleotides match TRBD1. Germline loops: CDR1 MNHEY, CDR2 SMNVEV (reference sequence). CDR3 length equals 16 residues. The junction had 4 bases not matched to a gene; V was cut back by 1 base and J by 2 bases.

The chain is built from TRBV11-2 and TRBJ2-5; 8 bases are a match to TRBD2. Germline-derived CDR1 and CDR2 are SGHAT and FQNNGV. V dropped 0 bases and J dropped 6; count of bases not matched to a gene: 6. The CDR3 has 15 residues. In nucleotides, the CDR3 is TGTGCCAGCAGCTTAGATCCATTAGCGGGGAAGACCCAGTACTTC. It yields the protein CASSLDPLAGKTQYF.